These T cell receptor beta chains were read from a single sample in a study of monozygotic twins with inflammatory bowel disease. TCRdb re-called the 5' RACE reads and shows each CDR3 protein once, DNA omitted. This repertoire includes roughly 100,000 distinct CDR3 sequences. The material sequenced was blood. Source of these receptors: a human donor with ulcerative colitis or Crohn's disease, or a healthy co-twin of an affected twin (not recorded which). CDR3s include the opening cysteine and the closing phenylalanine or tryptophan.

V gene: TRBV11-2
J gene: TRBJ2-1
CDR3 protein: CASSLDLGLAGAWGNEQFF

V gene: TRBV11-2
J gene: TRBJ2-1
CDR3 protein: CAGGFPNRYEQFF

V gene: TRBV7-6
J gene: TRBJ2-2
CDR3 protein: CASSSGTATGELFF

V gene: TRBV20-1
J gene: TRBJ2-2
CDR3 protein: CSASLGLGYSGELFF

V gene: TRBV5-1
J gene: TRBJ1-2
CDR3 protein: CASSDSGGDNGYTF

V gene: TRBV6-1
J gene: TRBJ2-1
CDR3 protein: CASSGRGEEQFF

V gene: TRBV2
J gene: TRBJ2-4
CDR3 protein: CASSERLAGGTIQYF

V gene: TRBV30
J gene: TRBJ2-5
CDR3 protein: CAWSGVRLYQYF

V gene: TRBV28
J gene: TRBJ1-4
CDR3 protein: CASKTPTAVDVVLF

V gene: TRBV7-9
J gene: TRBJ2-5
CDR3 protein: CASSLGSPKASGTQYF

V gene: TRBV3-1
J gene: TRBJ2-7
CDR3 protein: CASSRETTTYRYEQYF

V gene: TRBV10-2
J gene: TRBJ2-1
CDR3 protein: CASSPRGGDNEQFF

V gene: TRBV14
J gene: TRBJ2-5
CDR3 protein: CASSQDSSLAAAETQYF

V gene: TRBV12-3/TRBV12-4
J gene: TRBJ1-4
CDR3 protein: CASSPQGPNEKLFF

V gene: TRBV5-1
J gene: TRBJ1-6
CDR3 protein: CASSRQGGNSPLHF

V gene: TRBV5-1
J gene: TRBJ2-1
CDR3 protein: CASSSGQGGDEQFF

V gene: TRBV19
J gene: TRBJ2-2
CDR3 protein: CASTLEASTGELFF

V gene: TRBV7-9
J gene: TRBJ2-7
CDR3 protein: CASIPRDTTYEQYF

V gene: TRBV27
J gene: TRBJ2-6
CDR3 protein: CASSLETGGGGANVLTF

V gene: TRBV20-1
J gene: TRBJ2-3
CDR3 protein: CSLIRDRDRTTSTDTQYF

V gene: TRBV7-2
J gene: TRBJ1-1
CDR3 protein: CASSSQGFVTEAFF

V gene: TRBV19
J gene: TRBJ2-1
CDR3 protein: CASSRGGTSGDNEQFF

V gene: TRBV12-3/TRBV12-4
J gene: TRBJ1-6
CDR3 protein: CASSLGPYNSPLHF

V gene: TRBV7-2
J gene: TRBJ2-5
CDR3 protein: CASSLGQGETQYF

V gene: TRBV7-9
J gene: TRBJ1-6
CDR3 protein: CASSFKAGGASNSPLHF

V gene: TRBV9
J gene: TRBJ2-2
CDR3 protein: CATSGKSRVAGELFF

V gene: TRBV20-1
J gene: TRBJ2-1
CDR3 protein: CSASTASGNSEQFF

V gene: TRBV29-1
J gene: TRBJ2-3
CDR3 protein: CSVGQPDTQYF

V gene: TRBV4-3
J gene: TRBJ1-4
CDR3 protein: CASSQVWQGLEKLFF

V gene: TRBV5-1
J gene: TRBJ2-3
CDR3 protein: CASSRGLAGGPDTQYF

V gene: TRBV5-1
J gene: TRBJ2-7
CDR3 protein: CASTRRDGFYEQYF

V gene: TRBV20-1
J gene: TRBJ2-7
CDR3 protein: CSAITRDSNYEQYF

V gene: TRBV28
J gene: TRBJ2-7
CDR3 protein: CASSDPGVIYEQYF

V gene: TRBV19
J gene: TRBJ2-4
CDR3 protein: CASSIDSGQGARNIQYF

V gene: TRBV19
J gene: TRBJ2-7
CDR3 protein: CASSPVPRSYEQYF

V gene: TRBV5-1
J gene: TRBJ1-5
CDR3 protein: CASSVQGAQPQHF

V gene: TRBV18
J gene: TRBJ2-4
CDR3 protein: CASSPPSGKNIQYF

V gene: TRBV6-2/TRBV6-3
J gene: TRBJ2-6
CDR3 protein: CASSRYPWTSGSTGANVLTF

V gene: TRBV9
J gene: TRBJ2-2
CDR3 protein: CASSVGDYTGELFF

V gene: TRBV5-1
J gene: TRBJ2-1
CDR3 protein: CASSLNQYNEQFF

V gene: TRBV20-1
J gene: TRBJ2-5
CDR3 protein: CSASRMDTLQETQYF

V gene: TRBV6-2/TRBV6-3
J gene: TRBJ2-2
CDR3 protein: CASSYTYTGELFF

V gene: TRBV6-2/TRBV6-3
J gene: TRBJ1-1
CDR3 protein: CASSYSTSQASGPEAFF

V gene: TRBV11-2
J gene: TRBJ2-3
CDR3 protein: CASSLGLAGVLGTDTQYF

V gene: TRBV7-2
J gene: TRBJ1-2
CDR3 protein: CASSLATASIYTF

V gene: TRBV20-1
J gene: TRBJ2-7
CDR3 protein: CSARGQFYEQYF

V gene: TRBV11-2
J gene: TRBJ2-2
CDR3 protein: CASRPSPNPSGELFF

V gene: TRBV7-8
J gene: TRBJ2-7
CDR3 protein: CASSFGTGDTYEQYF

V gene: TRBV7-2
J gene: TRBJ1-5
CDR3 protein: CASSWTTYSNQPQHF

V gene: TRBV18
J gene: TRBJ1-5
CDR3 protein: CASSPWANNQPQHF

V gene: TRBV12-3/TRBV12-4
J gene: TRBJ1-6
CDR3 protein: CASRDNRVLSPLHF

V gene: TRBV6-5
J gene: TRBJ2-5
CDR3 protein: CASSYFRHETQYF

V gene: TRBV5-1
J gene: TRBJ2-2
CDR3 protein: CASSLGQVTGELFF

V gene: TRBV4-3
J gene: TRBJ1-2
CDR3 protein: CASSPGDHRVQGYTF

V gene: TRBV28
J gene: TRBJ2-4
CDR3 protein: CASSQTGGDIQYF

V gene: TRBV6-1
J gene: TRBJ2-7
CDR3 protein: CASSEGLWSYEQYF

V gene: TRBV27
J gene: TRBJ2-2
CDR3 protein: CASSLRGGSNTGELFF